Described below is a single T cell receptor beta chain sequence and its context. What it binds is unknown. Prepared TCR beta cDNA libraries contained unique molecular identifiers. In TCRdb, the PCR reads were re-called with MiXCR into one record per CDR3 protein. The table has roughly 200,000 distinct CDR3 sequences, approximately 28% seen once. The data were obtained in a study of post-analysis software for immune sequencing data. Study-level results: People with multiple sclerosis had a significantly lower normalized Chao1 diversity than controls did. The five TRBV segments detected at higher frequency in patients than in controls included TRBV5-6, TRBV5-1 and TRBV20-1.

Germline-derived CDR1 and CDR2 are SGHDT and YYEEEE. V dropped 7 bases and J dropped 8 bases, with 18 bases sitting between them. The CDR3 contains 13 residues. The chain carries TRBV5-6 and TRBJ1-2; TRBD1 might be the D (5 bases). The source is a girl aged 2-17 years with multiple sclerosis. The material sequenced was blood. CDR3 residues: CASFPGGAGGYTF. In DNA, the CDR3 is TGTGCCAGCTTCCCCGGCGGGGCTGGGGGCTACACCTTC.